There are a few counts of the clone carrying this TCR beta chain. Antigen: not known. The identical CDR3 is also encoded by other nucleotide sequences in the sample. These data come from a study of Ad26.COV2.S vaccination and SARS-CoV-2 variants. Across the whole study: Ad26.COV2.S arm of COV1001 included the donor.

Sequenced by immunoSEQ multiplex PCR; TCRdb stores in-frame clones only, minus some. The sample consists of 400,000 to 450,000 clones, 90% of them appearing once. General observations from the study: Analyses of TCR breadth and depth may have underestimated total T cell responses.

The treatment was: around 19 received Ad26.COV2.S at low or high dose, single or two shots; roughly five received placebo; per-sample allocation not given. Sampling occurred on day 63 after the first vaccine or placebo injection. It was an adult aged 18-55 years in Boston who was the donor. An Ad26 vector was used to express Wuhan-strain SARS-CoV-2 spike as the vaccine. The TCR originated in a person aged 18-60 years who received the Ad26.COV2.S COVID-19 vaccine or a placebo. The material was peripheral blood, obtained in a trial of Ad26.COV2.S vaccine versus placebo.

CDR3 loop: CASSIRGSQPQHF. CDR3 coding DNA: TGTGCCAGTAGTATCAGGGGGAGTCAGCCCCAGCATTTT. The chain carries TRBV19 and TRBJ1-5; 7 bases are a match to TRBD1. J gave up 6 bases and V 3 bases, and 2 bases lay outside the gene matches. CDR3 length: 13 amino acids. Germline CDR1 and CDR2: LNHDA and SQIVND (reference sequence).